The rows below give T cell receptor beta chains drawn from one sample of a study of T-cell memory formation after mild COVID-19. One entry per CDR3 protein, called by TCRdb with MiXCR from the 5' RACE reads. This table has 100,000 to 140,000 distinct CDR3 sequences, roughly an eighth appearing once. Specimen: PBMCs or a T cell subset sorted from them (not recorded which). The receptors come from a man aged 18 to 29 who had mild COVID-19 (a few samples of this study predate the infection). Cell type and time point are not known. The CDR3 runs from the conserved cysteine through the conserved F or W. D genes are given only for firm matches. Not every row has a clone size; where given, it reads once, few, many or a size class.

clone_size j_call v_call d_call cdr3_nt cdr3_aa
many TRBJ1-1 TRBV6-5 - TGTGCCAGCAGTTCTCCCGAGAACACTGAAGCTTTCTTT CASSSPENTEAFF
few TRBJ2-1 TRBV4-1 TRBD1 TGCGCCAGCAGCCAAGACCCCGGGACAGGGGGCGGTGAGCAGTTCTTC CASSQDPGTGGGEQFF
- TRBJ1-1 TRBV6-5 - TGTGCCAGCAGTTTTTCGGGGATTACTGAAGCTTTCTTT CASSFSGITEAFF
- TRBJ2-6 TRBV7-2 - TGTGCCAGCAGCTTAGATGTCTCTGGGGCCAACGTCCTGACTTTC CASSLDVSGANVLTF
- TRBJ2-5 TRBV5-1 - TGCGCCAGCAGCTTAAGGGCAGAAGATGTGACCCAGTACTTC CASSLRAEDVTQYF
once TRBJ1-1 TRBV7-9 - TGTGCCAGCAGCTTCGCTAGGGCTGGGGACACTGAAGCTTTCTTT CASSFARAGDTEAFF
few TRBJ2-7 TRBV18 - TGTGCCAGCTCACCGGGGAGCTGGGAGCAGTACTTC CASSPGSWEQYF
few TRBJ2-1 TRBV7-9 TRBD1 TGTGCCAGCAGCGACGATTCAGGGGGCAATGAGCAGTTCTTC CASSDDSGGNEQFF
few TRBJ1-2 TRBV5-5 - TGTGCCAGCAGCTTGGAAGACAGTGGCTACACCTTC CASSLEDSGYTF
few TRBJ2-4 TRBV6-4 TRBD2 TGTGCCAGCAGTGACCGGGGGGGCCGTGGAAACATTCAGTACTTC CASSDRGGRGNIQYF